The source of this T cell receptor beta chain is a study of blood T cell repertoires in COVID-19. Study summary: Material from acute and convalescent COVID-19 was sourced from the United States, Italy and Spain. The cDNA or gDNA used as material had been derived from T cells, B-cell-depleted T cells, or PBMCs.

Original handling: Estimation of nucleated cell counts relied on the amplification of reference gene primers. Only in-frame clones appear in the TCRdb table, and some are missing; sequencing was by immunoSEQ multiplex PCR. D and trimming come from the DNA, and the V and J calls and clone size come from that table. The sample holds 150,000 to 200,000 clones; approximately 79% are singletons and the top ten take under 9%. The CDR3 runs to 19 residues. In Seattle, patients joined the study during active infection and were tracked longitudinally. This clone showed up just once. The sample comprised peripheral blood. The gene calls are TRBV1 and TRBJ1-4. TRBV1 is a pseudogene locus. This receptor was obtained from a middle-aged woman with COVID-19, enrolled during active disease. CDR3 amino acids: CTSSQDECKSGDYNEKLFF. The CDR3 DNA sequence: TGCACCAGCAGCCAAGATGAGTGTAAGAGCGGGGACTATAATGAAAAACTGTTTTTT.